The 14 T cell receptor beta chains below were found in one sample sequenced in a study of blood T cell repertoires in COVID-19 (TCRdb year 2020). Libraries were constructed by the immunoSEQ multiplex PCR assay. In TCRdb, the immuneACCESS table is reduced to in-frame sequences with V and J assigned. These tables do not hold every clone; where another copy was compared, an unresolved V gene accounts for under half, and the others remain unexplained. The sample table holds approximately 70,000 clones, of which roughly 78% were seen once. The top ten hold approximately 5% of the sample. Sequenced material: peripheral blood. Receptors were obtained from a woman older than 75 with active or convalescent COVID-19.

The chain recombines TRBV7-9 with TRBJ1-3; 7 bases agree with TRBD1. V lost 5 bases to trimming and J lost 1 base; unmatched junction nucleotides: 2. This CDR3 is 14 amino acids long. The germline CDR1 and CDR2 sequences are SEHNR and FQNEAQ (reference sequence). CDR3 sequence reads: CASSKGQSGNTIYF. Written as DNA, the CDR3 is TGTGCCAGCAGCAAGGGACAGTCTGGAAACACCATATATTTT.

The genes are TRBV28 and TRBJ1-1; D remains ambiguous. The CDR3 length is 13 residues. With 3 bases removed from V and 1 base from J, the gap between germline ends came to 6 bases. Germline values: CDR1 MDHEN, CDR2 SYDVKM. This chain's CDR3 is CASSFRRNTEAFF. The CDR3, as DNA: TGTGCCAGCAGTTTTCGGAGGAACACTGAAGCTTTCTTT.

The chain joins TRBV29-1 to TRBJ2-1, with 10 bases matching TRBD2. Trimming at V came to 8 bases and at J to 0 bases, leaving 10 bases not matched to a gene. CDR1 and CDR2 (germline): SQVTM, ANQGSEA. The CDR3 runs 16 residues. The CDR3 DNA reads TGCAGCCTCAGCCCTAGCGGGGGTTTCTCCTACAATGAGCAGTTCTTC. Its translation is CSLSPSGGFSYNEQFF.

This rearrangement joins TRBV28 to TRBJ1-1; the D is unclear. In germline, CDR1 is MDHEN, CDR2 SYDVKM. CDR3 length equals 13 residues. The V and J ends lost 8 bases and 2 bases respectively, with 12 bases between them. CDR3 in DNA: TGTGCCAGCTTAACCCAAGCTAACACTGAAGCTTTCTTT. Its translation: CASLTQANTEAFF.

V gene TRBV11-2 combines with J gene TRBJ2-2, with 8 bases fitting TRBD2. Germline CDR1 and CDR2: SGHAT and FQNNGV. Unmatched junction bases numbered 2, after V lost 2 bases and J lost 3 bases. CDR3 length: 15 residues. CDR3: CASSLRGGHTGELFF. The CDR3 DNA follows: TGTGCCAGCAGCTTACGGGGGGGCCACACCGGGGAGCTGTTTTTT.

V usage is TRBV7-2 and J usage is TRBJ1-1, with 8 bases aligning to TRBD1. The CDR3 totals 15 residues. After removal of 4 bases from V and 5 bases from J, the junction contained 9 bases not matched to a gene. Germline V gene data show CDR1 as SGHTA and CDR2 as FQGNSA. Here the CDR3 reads CASSSQGVRGTEAFF. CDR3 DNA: TGTGCCAGCAGCTCACAGGGGGTGAGGGGAACTGAAGCTTTCTTT.

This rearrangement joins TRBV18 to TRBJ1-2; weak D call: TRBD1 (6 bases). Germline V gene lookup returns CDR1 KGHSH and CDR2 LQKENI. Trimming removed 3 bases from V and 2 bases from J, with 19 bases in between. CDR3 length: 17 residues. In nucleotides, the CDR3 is TGTGCCAGCTCACCGGGGCAGGGGCAACGGGGAAACTATGGCTACACCTTC. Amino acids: CASSPGQGQRGNYGYTF.

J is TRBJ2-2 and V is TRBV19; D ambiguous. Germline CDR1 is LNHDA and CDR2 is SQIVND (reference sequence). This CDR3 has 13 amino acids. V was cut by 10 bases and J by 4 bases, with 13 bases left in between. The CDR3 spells CAISTPRTGELFF. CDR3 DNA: TGTGCCATTTCGACACCACGCACCGGGGAGCTGTTTTTT.

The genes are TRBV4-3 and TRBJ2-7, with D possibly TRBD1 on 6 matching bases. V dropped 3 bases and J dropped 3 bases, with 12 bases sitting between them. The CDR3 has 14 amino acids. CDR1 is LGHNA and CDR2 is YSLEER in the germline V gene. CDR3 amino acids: CASSHNRVNYEQYF. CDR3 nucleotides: TGCGCCAGCAGCCACAACAGGGTAAACTACGAGCAGTACTTC.

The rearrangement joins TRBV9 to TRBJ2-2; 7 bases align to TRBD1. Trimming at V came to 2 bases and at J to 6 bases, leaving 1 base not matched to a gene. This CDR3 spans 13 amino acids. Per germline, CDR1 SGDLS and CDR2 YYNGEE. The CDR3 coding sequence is TGTGCCAGCAGCGTTACAGGGGCCGGGGAGCTGTTTTTT. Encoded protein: CASSVTGAGELFF.

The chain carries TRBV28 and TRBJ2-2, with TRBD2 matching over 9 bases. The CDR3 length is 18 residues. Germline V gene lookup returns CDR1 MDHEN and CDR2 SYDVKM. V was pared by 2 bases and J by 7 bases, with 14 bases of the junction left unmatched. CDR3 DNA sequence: TGTGCCAGCAGTTTAGTGGCAGCTAGCGGGACTAACCACGGGGAGCTGTTTTTT. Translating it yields CASSLVAASGTNHGELFF. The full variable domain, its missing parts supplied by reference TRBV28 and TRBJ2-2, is DVKVTQSSRYLVKRTGEKVFLECVQDMDHENMFWYRQDPGLGLRLIYFSYDVKMKEKGDIPEGYSVSREKKERFSLILESASTNQTSMYLCASSLVAASGTNHGELFFGEGSRLTVL.

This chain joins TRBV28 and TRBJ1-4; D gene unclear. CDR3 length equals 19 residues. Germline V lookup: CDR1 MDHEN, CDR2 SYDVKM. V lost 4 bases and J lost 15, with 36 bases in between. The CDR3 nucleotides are TGTGCCAGCAGTTCCCCCAAATTTTATCCCAAGGTTCCGGCAGTCAGGTTGTTTTTT. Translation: CASSSPKFYPKVPAVRLFF.

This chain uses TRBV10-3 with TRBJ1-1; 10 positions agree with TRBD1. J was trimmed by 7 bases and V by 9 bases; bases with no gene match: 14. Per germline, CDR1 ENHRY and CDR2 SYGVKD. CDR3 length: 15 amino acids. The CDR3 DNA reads TGTGCCATAGCGGGACAGGGGATTCTTGTCGTTGAAGCTTTCTTT. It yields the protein CAIAGQGILVVEAFF.

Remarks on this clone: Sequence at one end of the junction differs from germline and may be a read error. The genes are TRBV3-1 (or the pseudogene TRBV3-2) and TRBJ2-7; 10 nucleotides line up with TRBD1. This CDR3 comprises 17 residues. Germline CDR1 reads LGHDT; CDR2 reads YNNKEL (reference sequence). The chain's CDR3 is CASSLFLGTGASHEQYF. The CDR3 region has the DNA TGTGCCAGCAGCCTCTTCCTGGGGACAGGGGCCTCCCACGAGCAGTACTTC.